Listed here is a single T cell receptor beta chain. No antigen is known for it. This sample was taken from a study of beta chain features in type 1 diabetes. Notes on the study in general: Naive, central memory and Treg TCRB repertoires appeared more alike in patients than in healthy donors. Shorter templates might be favored by PCR, and equally so in patients and in controls.

The entirety of the isolated RNA underwent reverse transcription, so expressed TCRB transcripts were sequenced. The repertoire was sequenced with immunoSEQ multiplex PCR; TCRdb's copy has only in-frame clones and lacks some. The data show approximately 38,000 clones, approximately 50% seen once. V was pared by 5 bases and J by 3 bases, with 7 bases of the junction left unmatched. Germline loops: CDR1 WNHNN, CDR2 SYGVQD (reference sequence). This CDR3 region has 14 residues. The chain carries TRBV10-1 and TRBJ2-7, with TRBD1 matching over 7 bases. The sample comprised central memory CD4+ T cells from blood. The receptor comes from a young woman in good health. DNA for the CDR3: TGCGCCAGCAGTCCCGGGACAGAACTCTACGAGCAGTACTTC. Translated, it gives CASSPGTELYEQYF.